This T cell receptor (beta chain) appears in the sequencing data of a study of T cell repertoires in cytomegalovirus infection. MiXCR, run by TCRdb on the reads, gives a single entry per CDR3 protein. Here the sample spans approximately 300,000 distinct CDR3 sequences, just under 25% being singletons. The length of the CDR3 is 13 residues. The V and J ends lost 6 bases and 10 bases, in that order; junction bases with no gene match: 9. Overall study results and limits: Public TCR beta family frequency separated CMV-and-HLA carriers, including in an independent cohort.

This clonotype turned up a few times. Its antigen is still unknown. The chain has TRBV12-3 or TRBV12-4 and TRBJ1-1; 9 bases match TRBD1. This sequence was found in a human donor in good health (CMV status not recorded). Some clones in this sample may be carry-over from other donors' samples. Sequencing used cultured PBMCs, obtained from culture after CMV antigen stimulation. The CDR3: CASRITGGLGAFF. CDR3 coding DNA: TGTGCCAGCAGGATAACAGGGGGCTTAGGAGCTTTCTTT.